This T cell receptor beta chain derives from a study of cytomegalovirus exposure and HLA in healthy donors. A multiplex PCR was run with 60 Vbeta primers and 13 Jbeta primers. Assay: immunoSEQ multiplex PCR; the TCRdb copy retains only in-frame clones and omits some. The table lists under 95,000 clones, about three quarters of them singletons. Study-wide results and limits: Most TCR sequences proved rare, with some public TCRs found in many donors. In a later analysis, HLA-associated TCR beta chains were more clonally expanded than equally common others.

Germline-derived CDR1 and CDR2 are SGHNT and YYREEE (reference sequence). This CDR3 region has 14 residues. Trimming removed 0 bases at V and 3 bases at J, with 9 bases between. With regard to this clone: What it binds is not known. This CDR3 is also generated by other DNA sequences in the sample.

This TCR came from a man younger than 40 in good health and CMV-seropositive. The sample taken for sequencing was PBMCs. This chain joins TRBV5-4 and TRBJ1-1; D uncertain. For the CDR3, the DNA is TGTGCCAGCAGCTTGGCTGGTCTAGACACTGAAGCTTTCTTT. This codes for CASSLAGLDTEAFF.